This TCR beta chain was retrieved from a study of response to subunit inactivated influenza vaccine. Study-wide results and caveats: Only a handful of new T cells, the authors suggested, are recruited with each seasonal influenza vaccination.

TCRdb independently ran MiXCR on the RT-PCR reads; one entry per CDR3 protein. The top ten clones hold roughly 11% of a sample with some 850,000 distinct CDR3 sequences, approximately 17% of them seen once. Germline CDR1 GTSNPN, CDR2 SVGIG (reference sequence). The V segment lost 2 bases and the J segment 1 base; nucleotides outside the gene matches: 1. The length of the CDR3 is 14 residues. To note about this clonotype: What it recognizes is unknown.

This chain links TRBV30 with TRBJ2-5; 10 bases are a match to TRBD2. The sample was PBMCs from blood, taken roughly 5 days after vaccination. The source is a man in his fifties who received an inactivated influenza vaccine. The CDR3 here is CAWSPSGGQETQYF. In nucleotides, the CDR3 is TGTGCCTGGAGTCCTAGCGGGGGCCAAGAGACCCAGTACTTC.